This T cell receptor (beta chain) derives from a study of CD8+CD57+ T cells in acquired aplastic anemia. Profiling of TCR beta VDJ combinations and CDR3 sequences used genomic DNA as template. From the reads, TCRdb called clonotypes with MiXCR, one entry per CDR3 protein. In the table there are roughly 200,000 distinct CDR3 sequences, roughly two thirds of which are singletons. Germline assignment: CDR1 ENHRY and CDR2 SYGVKD. Trimming took 11 bases from V and 0 from J, leaving 8 bases between them. The length of the CDR3 is 12 residues. The patients chosen for sequencing had shown expansion of CD8+CD57+ cells (detected by flow cytometry). A severe acquired aplastic anemia diagnosis applied to all patients. Sampling of blood occurred while the patients had still received no therapy.

The receptor was derived from a human donor with aplastic anemia. Sequencing was performed on sorted CD4+, CD8+, or CD8+CD57+ T cells (not recorded which) from PBMCs. The rearrangement uses TRBV10-3 and TRBJ1-3, with no clear D. For the CDR3, the DNA is TGTGCCGCCTCTATCTCTGGAAACACCATATATTTT. Protein product: CAASISGNTIYF.